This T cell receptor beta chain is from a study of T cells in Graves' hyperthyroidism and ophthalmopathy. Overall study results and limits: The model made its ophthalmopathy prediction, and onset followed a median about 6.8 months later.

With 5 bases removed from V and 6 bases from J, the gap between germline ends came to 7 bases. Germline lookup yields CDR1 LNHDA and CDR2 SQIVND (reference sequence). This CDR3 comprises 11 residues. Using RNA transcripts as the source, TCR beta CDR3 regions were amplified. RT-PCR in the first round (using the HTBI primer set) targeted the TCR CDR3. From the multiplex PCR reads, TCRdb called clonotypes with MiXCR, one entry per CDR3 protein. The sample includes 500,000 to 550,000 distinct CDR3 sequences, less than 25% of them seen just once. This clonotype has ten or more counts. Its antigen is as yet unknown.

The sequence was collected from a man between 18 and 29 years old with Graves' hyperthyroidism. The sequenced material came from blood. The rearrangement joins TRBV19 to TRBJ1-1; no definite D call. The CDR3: CASSGGPEAFF. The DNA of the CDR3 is TGTGCCAGTAGTGGAGGACCTGAAGCTTTCTTT.